This TCR beta chain was documented in a study of Ad26.COV2.S vaccination and SARS-CoV-2 variants. Study at large: Intramuscularly, Ad26.COV2.S was given either once or twice, 56 days apart. The study, taken as a whole, reports: Across vaccine and placebo recipients, the breadth of non-spike TCRs was similar.

Indicated treatment: approximately 18 received Ad26.COV2.S at low or high dose, single or two shots; about 5 received placebo; per-sample allocation not given. Sampling was performed 63 days after the first vaccine or placebo injection. CDR1 is SGHVS, CDR2 FQNEAQ, per germline. The CDR3 has 15 amino acids. V was pared by 5 bases and J by 12 bases, with 13 bases of the junction left unmatched. Details on this clone: Its antigen is currently unknown.

Assay: immunoSEQ multiplex PCR; the TCRdb copy retains only in-frame clones and omits some. The table records about 390,000 clones, 70% to 90% of them present only once. Sample: peripheral blood, taken in a trial of Ad26.COV2.S vaccine versus placebo. The source of this sequence is a person between 18 and 65 years old who received the Ad26.COV2.S COVID-19 vaccine or a placebo. The gene calls are TRBV7-8 and TRBJ2-1; 10 nucleotides agree with TRBD2. The CDR3 loop reads CASSQRGASGGRQFF. CDR3 sequence (DNA): TGTGCCAGCAGCCAGAGGGGGGCTAGCGGGGGAAGGCAGTTCTTC.